The 32 T cell receptor beta chains below were found in one sample sequenced in a study of Ad26.COV2.S vaccination and SARS-CoV-2 variants. Generated by immunoSEQ multiplex PCR, the TCRdb table keeps only in-frame clones and is missing some. The sample lists around 350,000 clones, about 91% occurring once. The material was peripheral blood, obtained after recovery from COVID-19. These receptors were obtained from a human donor who had recovered from COVID-19.

This chain uses TRBV5-8 with TRBJ1-5; TRBD1 matches 11 bases. V was clipped by 4 bases and J by 5 bases; unmatched bases: 14. The germline gives CDR1 SGHTS, CDR2 YDEGEE. CDR3 length: 18 residues. CDR3 sequence reads: CASSSRDRGWESDQPQHF. The CDR3 nucleotides are TGTGCCAGCAGCAGCAGGGACAGGGGGTGGGAATCCGATCAGCCCCAGCATTTT.

V usage is TRBV29-1 and J usage is TRBJ1-2; the match to TRBD1 covers 8 bases. V shed 0 bases, J shed 2 bases, and the junction held 2 bases outside the gene matches. CDR1 is SQVTM, CDR2 ANQGSEA, per germline. The CDR3 loop spans 14 amino acids. Here the CDR3 DNA reads TGCAGCGTTGAAGAGGACAGGGAAAACTATGGCTACACCTTC. It is translated as CSVEEDRENYGYTF.

The table lists this clone with a count of one. The chain carries TRBV29-1 and TRBJ2-1; D is uncertain. The CDR3 length is 11 residues. CDR1 SQVTM and CDR2 ANQGSEA come from the germline V gene. V was pared by 4 bases and J by 1 base, with 2 bases between. CDR3 loop: CSVVSYNEQFF. The CDR3 region has the DNA TGCAGCGTTGTGTCCTACAATGAGCAGTTCTTC.

V gene TRBV6-4 combines with J gene TRBJ2-2; D perhaps matches TRBD2 (6 bases). Deletions cut 5 bases from V and 0 bases from J, with 22 bases between. Germline V gene data show CDR1 as MRHNA and CDR2 as SNTAGT. The CDR3 covers 19 residues. DNA for the CDR3: TGTGCCAGCAGTTATCGGCTCAGCCCGAGGGACTCGAACACCGGGGAGCTGTTTTTT. It translates to CASSYRLSPRDSNTGELFF.

The rearrangement joins TRBV18 to TRBJ2-3; 7 bases line up with TRBD1. The germline V gene has CDR1 KGHSH and CDR2 LQKENI. V trimming: 0 bases; J trimming: 4 bases; junction bases outside the gene matches: 4. The CDR3 runs 15 residues. The CDR3: CASSPPMTGSDTQYF. The CDR3 coding sequence is TGTGCCAGCTCACCACCGATGACAGGGTCAGATACGCAGTATTTT.

The chain has TRBV21-1 and TRBJ2-7; TRBD1, the table's D call, was not compared with the DNA. TRBV21-1 constitutes a pseudogene. This CDR3 is built from 14 residues. The CDR3 DNA sequence: TGTGCCAGCACCGTACAGGGGTCCACTTGCGAGCAGTACTTC. Translating it yields CASTVQGSTCEQYF.

This clone was seen once. The chain employs TRBV2 and TRBJ1-4; the match to TRBD1 covers 11 bases. Germline-derived CDR1 and CDR2 are SNHLY and FYNNEI. The CDR3 sequence is 15 residues long. V shed 6 bases and J 8 bases; nucleotides not matched to a gene: 8. Here the CDR3 DNA reads TGTGCCAGCAGCGTAGGACAGGGGGCCCGCGAAAAACTGTTTTTT. It is translated as CASSVGQGAREKLFF.

This chain joins TRBV6-1 and TRBJ1-2; D is ambiguous. There are 16 residues in the CDR3. Germline values: CDR1 MNHNS, CDR2 SASEGT. The germline V and J ends were trimmed by 2 bases and 2 bases, with 15 bases remaining between them. This CDR3 reads CASSEWATGPNYGYTF. CDR3 bases: TGTGCCAGCAGTGAATGGGCCACCGGACCGAACTATGGCTACACCTTC.

The V and J genes are TRBV3-1 (or the pseudogene TRBV3-2) and TRBJ2-1, with 7 bases fitting TRBD2. J lost 4 bases, V lost 0 bases, and 3 bases had no gene match. In germline, CDR1 is LGHDT, CDR2 YNNKEL (reference sequence). CDR3 length equals 15 residues. CDR3 sequence reads: CASSQDSGVYNEQFF. CDR3 coding DNA: TGTGCCAGCAGCCAAGACAGCGGGGTATACAATGAGCAGTTCTTC.

The chain employs TRBV19 and TRBJ2-3, with TRBD1 as a possible D gene (5 bases). In germline, CDR1 is LNHDA, CDR2 SQIVND (reference sequence). The V end was cut by 7 bases, the J end by 10 bases, with 12 bases between. The CDR3 runs to 11 residues. CDR3 nucleotide sequence: TGTGCCAGTACTAGACAGCGCGCGCAGTATTTT. As protein: CASTRQRAQYF.

The chain uses TRBV27 and TRBJ2-5, with D possibly TRBD2 on 6 matching bases. CDR3 size: 16 residues. Germline lookup yields CDR1 MNHEY and CDR2 SMNVEV (reference sequence). Trimming cost V 7 bases and J 1 base, with 19 bases left between them. This chain's CDR3 is CASNLIRAGPQETQYF. For the CDR3, the DNA is TGTGCCAGCAATTTGATTCGGGCGGGGCCCCAAGAGACCCAGTACTTC.

The count of this clone is one. The chain couples TRBV9 to TRBJ1-4, with D hard to call. V lost 0 bases and J lost 6, with 12 bases in between. Germline V CDR1 and CDR2: SGDLS, YYNGEE. The CDR3 consists of 15 residues. The chain's CDR3 is CASSVETEPYEKLFF. The CDR3 nucleotides are TGTGCCAGCAGCGTAGAAACAGAGCCTTATGAAAAACTGTTTTTT.

Worth noting for this clone: One end of the junction is discordant with germline, which a read error may explain. The chain couples TRBV7-7 to TRBJ2-5; 13 positions match TRBD2. The CDR3 consists of 16 residues. The V gene's germline CDR1 is SSHAT and CDR2 FNYEAQ (reference sequence). The CDR3: CASSRTGTSGAETQYF. The DNA for the CDR3 is TGTGCTAGCAGCCGTACCGGGACTAGCGGGGCAGAGACCCAGTACTTC.

The chain uses TRBV27 and TRBJ2-1; D tentatively fits TRBD1 or TRBD2 (5 bases each). Deletions cut 0 bases from V and 2 bases from J, with 5 bases between. The CDR3 covers 14 residues. Germline CDR1 MNHEY, CDR2 SMNVEV (reference sequence). This CDR3 reads CASSLSGAYNEQFF. For the CDR3, the DNA is TGTGCCAGCAGTTTATCGGGGGCCTACAATGAGCAGTTCTTC.

The chain employs TRBV3-1 (or the pseudogene TRBV3-2) and TRBJ1-4; no reliable D call. The CDR3 totals 13 residues. Germline V lookup: CDR1 LGHDT, CDR2 YNNKEL (reference sequence). The germline V and J ends were trimmed by 2 bases and 5 bases, with 6 bases remaining between them. The CDR3 nucleotides are TGTGCCAGCAGCCAAATGGAAAATGAAAAACTGTTTTTT. It encodes CASSQMENEKLFF.

The CDR3 bases are TGTGCCAGCAGCTTAGGGGTCCTCTCCGGGGAGCTGTTTTTT. This codes for CASSLGVLSGELFF. The rearrangement uses TRBV11-2 and TRBJ2-2; D uncertain. The CDR3 sequence is 14 residues long. V was shortened by 1 base and J by 6 bases, with 9 bases between the two germline ends. Germline V gives CDR1 SGHAT, CDR2 FQNNGV.

The CDR3 region is CASIEAFF. The CDR3 nucleotides read TGTGCCAGCATCGAAGCTTTCTTT. The V and J genes are TRBV5-8 and TRBJ1-1; no definite D call. The CDR3 runs to 8 residues. Germline values: CDR1 SGHTS, CDR2 YDEGEE. Trimming left V 6 bases short and J 8 bases short, with 2 bases between.

J is TRBJ2-7 and V is TRBV2, with a weak D call TRBD2 (6 bases). This CDR3 comprises 14 residues. V was cut by 10 bases and J by 3 bases, with 19 bases left in between. CDR1 SNHLY and CDR2 FYNNEI come from the germline V gene. As DNA, the CDR3 is TGTGCCATCGTAGGAGGGAGAGGGGACTACGAGCAGTACTTC. It encodes CAIVGGRGDYEQYF.

This clone appeared a single time. V is TRBV13 and J is TRBJ2-7; D is perhaps TRBD1 (5 bases). Germline CDR1 is PRHDT and CDR2 is FYEKMQ (reference sequence). The V end was cut by 2 bases, the J end by 4 bases, with 9 bases between. The CDR3 is 13 residues long. CDR3 loop: CASSLQGTYEQYF. The CDR3 coding sequence is TGTGCCAGCAGCTTACAGGGCACGTACGAGCAGTACTTC.

The genes are TRBV24-1 and TRBJ2-7; a weak D match, TRBD2 (5 bases). V was pared by 6 bases and J by 3 bases, with 23 bases between. Germline V gene data show CDR1 as KGHDR and CDR2 as SFDVKD. This CDR3 has 17 amino acids. CDR3 residues: CATSYKAAARDYYEQYF. The CDR3 DNA is TGTGCCACCAGTTACAAGGCCGCGGCGAGGGATTACTACGAGCAGTACTTC.

This chain uses TRBV3-1 (or the pseudogene TRBV3-2) with TRBJ2-3, with D possibly being TRBD1 (5 bases). Germline values: CDR1 LGHDT, CDR2 YNNKEL (reference sequence). Trimming took 0 bases from V and 9 from J, leaving 13 bases between them. The CDR3 totals 14 residues. The DNA for the CDR3 is TGTGCCAGCAGCCAAGAAGGGGAAGCTATGACGCAGTATTTT. Translating gives CASSQEGEAMTQYF.

The V and J genes are TRBV12-3 or TRBV12-4 and TRBJ1-1; tentative D call: TRBD1 (5 bases). The CDR3 covers 11 residues. V was cut by 7 bases and J by 4 bases, with 7 bases left in between. Written as DNA, the CDR3 is TGTGCCAGCACGGGGGGCACTGAAGCTTTCTTT. Translating gives CASTGGTEAFF.

CDR3 region: CASSLQGFAEQFF. The CDR3 DNA reads TGTGCCAGCAGTTTACAGGGTTTCGCTGAGCAGTTCTTC. The chain links TRBV25-1 to TRBJ2-1; TRBD1 is a possible D gene (6 bases). CDR3 size: 13 residues. Germline CDR1 is MGHDK and CDR2 is SYGVNS. V was cut by 5 bases and J by 9 bases, with 14 bases left in between.

V and J are TRBV5-1 and TRBJ1-3; D call uncertain. The germline gives CDR1 SGHRS, CDR2 YFSETQ. The CDR3 runs 15 residues. The V end was cut by 5 bases, the J end by 0 bases, with 12 bases between. As DNA, the CDR3 is TGCGCCAGCAGTTTCGCCCAGAACTCTGGAAACACCATATATTTT. Protein: CASSFAQNSGNTIYF.

The gene calls are TRBV2 and TRBJ1-5; D perhaps matches TRBD1 (5 bases). The V gene's germline CDR1 is SNHLY and CDR2 FYNNEI. This CDR3 is 17 amino acids long. Trimming pared 4 bases from V and 0 bases from J, leaving 16 bases between. CDR3 in amino acids: CASSGSGTVYSNQPQHF. In nucleotides, the CDR3 is TGTGCCAGCAGTGGGTCCGGGACGGTGTATAGCAATCAGCCCCAGCATTTT.

V usage is TRBV10-3 and J usage is TRBJ2-7; D might be TRBD1 (6 bases). Germline V lookup: CDR1 ENHRY, CDR2 SYGVKD. The length of the CDR3 is 16 residues. The germline V and J ends were trimmed by 4 bases and 3 bases, with 19 bases remaining between them. This CDR3 reads CAISGGLADLYYEQYF. Here the CDR3 DNA reads TGTGCCATCAGTGGGGGGCTAGCTGATCTCTACTACGAGCAGTACTTC.

The CDR3 DNA is TGTGCCAGCAGCTTGGAGATCGGGACCTACGAGCAGTACTTC. Amino acid sequence: CASSLEIGTYEQYF. The chain combines TRBV5-4 with TRBJ2-7, with D perhaps TRBD2 (5 bases). Germline V CDR1 and CDR2: SGHNT, YYREEE (reference sequence). V was clipped by 0 bases and J by 2 bases, with 9 bases between them. CDR3 length: 14 amino acids.

The rearrangement links TRBV6-5 to TRBJ2-7; no firm D call. Looked up from germline, CDR1 is MNHEY and CDR2 is SVGAGI. The germline V and J ends were trimmed by 10 bases and 2 bases, with 18 bases remaining between them. The CDR3 totals 14 residues. The CDR3 spells CAIASGSAAYEQYF. The CDR3 region has the DNA TGTGCCATCGCCTCGGGCAGTGCAGCCTACGAGCAGTACTTC.

The chain employs TRBV6-1 and TRBJ1-5; D is possibly TRBD1 (6 bases). The CDR3 runs to 15 residues. Germline CDR1 MNHNS, CDR2 SASEGT. V lost 3 bases, J lost 6 bases, and 15 bases lay in between. CDR3 region: CASSDLVGGGQPQHF. In nucleotides, the CDR3 is TGTGCCAGCAGTGATCTAGTAGGGGGTGGTCAGCCCCAGCATTTT.

The gene calls are TRBV5-5 and TRBJ2-1; 9 nucleotides agree with TRBD2. Trimming cost V 0 bases and J 3 bases; bases outside gene matches: 4. CDR3 length equals 16 residues. Germline lookup yields CDR1 SGHKS and CDR2 YYEKEE (reference sequence). The CDR3: CASSLAGRGGYNEQFF. The CDR3 coding sequence is TGTGCCAGCAGCTTGGCCGGGCGGGGGGGCTACAATGAGCAGTTCTTC.

The rearrangement links TRBV9 to TRBJ2-3; 11 positions agree with TRBD2. This CDR3 is 21 amino acids long. Germline V gives CDR1 SGDLS, CDR2 YYNGEE. Trimming at V came to 3 bases and at J to 2 bases, leaving 20 bases not matched to a gene. CDR3 protein: CASSAPGKKLAGGPVTDTQYF. The CDR3 coding sequence is TGTGCCAGCAGCGCCCCAGGAAAGAAATTAGCGGGGGGGCCTGTCACAGATACGCAGTATTTT.

This sequence joins TRBV10-1 and TRBJ2-3; 15 bases agree with TRBD2. CDR1 and CDR2 from the germline V gene are WNHNN and SYGVQD (reference sequence). The V gene end was trimmed by 5 bases and the J gene end by 3 bases; junction bases not matched to a gene: 3. CDR3 size: 16 residues. This chain's CDR3 is CASSSGLAGGTDTQYF. The CDR3 nucleotides are TGCGCCAGCAGTTCGGGACTAGCGGGGGGAACAGATACGCAGTATTTT.